One sample yielded the 25 T cell receptor beta chains listed below, sequenced in a study of blood T cells in healthy people across ages. With a J-beta primer mix and a sample-barcoded 5' primer, a second PCR ran 7 to 11 cycles. MiXCR, run by TCRdb on the 5' RACE reads, gives a single entry per CDR3 protein. The sample yields 650,000 to 1,000,000 distinct CDR3 sequences, 35% to 40% seen once. Input material: blood. These receptors were obtained from a young man in good health.

Details on this clonotype: One end of the junction fails to match germline, which may point to a read error. The chain combines TRBV5-1 with TRBJ2-5; D tentatively fits TRBD1 or TRBD2 (5 bases each). CDR3 length: 16 residues. Germline CDR1 and CDR2: SGHRS and YFSETQ. In nucleotides, the CDR3 is TGCGTCAGCAGCTTTAACCCAAAGGGGCCGGGGGAGACCCAGTACTTC. Amino acids: CVSSFNPKGPGETQYF. The full variable domain, its missing parts supplied by reference TRBV5-1 and TRBJ2-5, is KAGVTQTPRYLIKTRGQQVTLSCSPISGHRSVSWYQQTPGQGLQFLFEYFSETQRNKGNFPGRFSGRQFSNSRSEMNVSTLELGDSALYLCVSSFNPKGPGETQYFGPGTRLLVL.

The sample holds many counts of this clonotype. The chain joins TRBV4-2 to TRBJ2-5; D is undetermined. The J call could be wrong; TRBJ2-7 is a better fit for the DNA end. The germline V gene encodes CDR1 LGHNA and CDR2 YNFKEQ. The CDR3 length is 12 residues. CDR3 protein: CASSQPLSEQYF. Written as DNA, the CDR3 is TGTGCCAGCAGCCAACCCCTCTCCGAGCAGTACTTC.

This clonotype was seen more than once but under ten times. This chain's CDR3 is CASSLGIRGGSYNEQFF. The CDR3 DNA reads as TGTGCCAGCAGCCTAGGTATCAGGGGGGGATCCTACAATGAGCAGTTCTTC. The J gene is TRBJ2-1, the V gene TRBV7-6, with D perhaps given as TRBD1 or TRBD2 (7 bases each). Trimming removed 5 bases from V and 1 base from J, with 18 bases in between. The CDR3 loop spans 17 amino acids. Germline CDR1 is SGHVS and CDR2 is FNYEAQ.

This rearrangement joins TRBV30 to TRBJ2-1, with TRBD2 matching over 10 bases. The DNA end is more similar to TRBJ2-7, so the J call may be wrong. CDR3 size: 16 residues. Germline V gene sequence: CDR1 GTSNPN, CDR2 SVGIG (reference sequence). The DNA for the CDR3 is TGTGCCTGGAGTGTCCTTGGACTAGCGGCTTACAATGAGCAGTACTTC. Its translation is CAWSVLGLAAYNEQYF.

The chain uses TRBV12-3 or TRBV12-4 and TRBJ2-7; no clear D gene. The length of the CDR3 is 14 residues. V dropped 6 bases and J dropped 7 bases, with 19 bases sitting between them. The CDR3 sequence: CASSPVGGDNEQYF. The DNA for the CDR3 is TGTGCCAGCAGCCCGGTTGGTGGAGACAATGAGCAGTACTTC.

The chain's CDR3 is CASSGLGGDTQYF. The CDR3 DNA reads TGTGCCAGCAGTGGACTCGGCGGGGATACGCAGTATTTT. This chain connects TRBV11-2 to TRBJ2-3; TRBD2 is a possible D gene (5 bases). CDR3 length: 13 residues. V shed 6 bases and J shed 6 bases, with 13 bases lying between them. Germline-derived CDR1 and CDR2 are SGHAT and FQNNGV.

The rearrangement joins TRBV6-2 or TRBV6-3 to TRBJ2-2; D is unresolved. The CDR3 is 14 amino acids. Germline V lookup: CDR1 MNHEY, CDR2 SVGEGT. V was shortened by 5 bases and J by 5 bases, with 12 bases between the two germline ends. For the CDR3, the DNA is TGTGCCAGCAGTCTTTCTTTCGGTACCGGGGAGCTGTTTTTT. Translated, it gives CASSLSFGTGELFF.

This sequence joins TRBV11-2 and TRBJ2-2; D remains unclear. Between the trimmed V and J ends, which lost 0 bases and 5 bases, there was a span of 16 bases. The CDR3 length is 17 residues. Germline lookup yields CDR1 SGHAT and CDR2 FQNNGV. The DNA for the CDR3 is TGTGCCAGCAGCTTAGACTGGCCATCGCTAGGAACCGGGGAGCTGTTTTTT. Translated: CASSLDWPSLGTGELFF. Filled out from reference TRBV11-2 and TRBJ2-2, the complete variable domain reads EAGVAQSPRYKIIEKRQSVAFWCNPISGHATLYWYQQILGQGPKLLIQFQNNGVVDDSQLPKDRFSAERLKGVDSTLKIQPAKLEDSAVYLCASSLDWPSLGTGELFFGEGSRLTVL.

The gene calls are TRBV6-5 and TRBJ2-1; D may be TRBD1 (6 bases). CDR3 length: 15 residues. Germline-derived CDR1 and CDR2 are MNHEY and SVGAGI. The V gene lost 5 bases and the J gene lost 0 bases, with 11 bases spanning the gap. The CDR3 reads CASSPGVSSYNEQFF. The CDR3 DNA sequence: TGTGCCAGCAGTCCAGGGGTAAGCTCCTACAATGAGCAGTTCTTC.

The chain carries TRBV5-1 and TRBJ2-1, with TRBD2 identical over 7 bases. V gave up 3 bases and J gave up 2 bases; unmatched junction bases: 8. The V gene's germline CDR1 is SGHRS and CDR2 YFSETQ. The CDR3 is made up of 16 amino acids. CDR3 coding DNA: TGCGCCAGCAGCTCCCTGAAGGCGGGGGCCTACAATGAGCAGTTCTTC. It encodes CASSSLKAGAYNEQFF.

This clonotype has just one count. The chain employs TRBV20-1 and TRBJ2-5, with D possibly TRBD1 on 6 matching bases. The closer fit of TRBJ2-7 to the DNA end suggests the J call may be wrong. The germline gives CDR1 DFQATT, CDR2 SNEGSKA (reference sequence). There are 13 residues in the CDR3. The CDR3 region has the DNA TGCAGTTTCAGGGACAAGGGTCCTTACGAGCAGTACTTC. It codes for CSFRDKGPYEQYF.

This clonotype was found many times. J is TRBJ2-3 and V is TRBV10-3; perhaps D is TRBD1 or TRBD2 (5 bases each). The CDR3 runs 14 residues. V was clipped by 10 bases and J by 2 bases, with 16 bases between them. Germline V lookup: CDR1 ENHRY, CDR2 SYGVKD. The CDR3 bases are TGTGCCAGCACCCGGGACCATTACACAGATACGCAGTATTTT. Its translation is CASTRDHYTDTQYF.

This clonotype was seen a few times. CDR3 loop: CASSPGGLAGGRGDTQYF. In nucleotides, the CDR3 is TGCGCCAGCAGCCCGGGAGGACTAGCGGGGGGGCGTGGAGATACGCAGTATTTT. This chain connects TRBV5-1 to TRBJ2-3; TRBD2 aligns across 15 bases. Germline assignment: CDR1 SGHRS and CDR2 YFSETQ. J lost 5 bases, V lost 4 bases, and 11 bases had no gene match. The CDR3 has 18 amino acids.

This clonotype has only a few counts. The chain combines TRBV12-3 or TRBV12-4 with TRBJ2-7; D could derive from TRBD1 or TRBD2 (6 bases each). The J call could be wrong; TRBJ2-5 is a better fit for the DNA end. The CDR3 runs to 15 residues. This CDR3 reads CASSNHEGGGETQYF. The CDR3 nucleotides are TGTGCCAGCAGCAACCACGAGGGGGGCGGGGAGACCCAGTACTTC.

Concerning this clonotype: Mismatch with germline at one junction end may stem from a read error. The chain recombines TRBV5-1 with TRBJ2-3, with 12 positions matching TRBD2. The length of the CDR3 is 17 residues. Per germline, CDR1 SGHRS and CDR2 YFSETQ. CDR3 protein: CVSSFTSGGPIPDTQYF. In nucleotides, the CDR3 is TGCGTCAGCAGCTTTACTAGCGGGGGGCCTATTCCAGATACGCAGTATTTT.

This clonotype was picked up a small number of times. This chain links TRBV9 with TRBJ2-3, with D possibly TRBD2 on 5 matching bases. Trimming pared 4 bases from V and 2 bases from J, leaving 11 bases between. This CDR3 region has 14 residues. The germline V gene encodes CDR1 SGDLS and CDR2 YYNGEE. CDR3 amino acids: CASSISGNTDTQYF. The CDR3 nucleotides read TGTGCCAGCAGCATCAGCGGTAACACAGATACGCAGTATTTT.

The sample holds a few counts of this clonotype. The rearrangement joins TRBV7-9 to TRBJ1-1, with D perhaps matching TRBD1 (6 bases). This CDR3 region has 12 residues. V was clipped by 5 bases and J by 9 bases, with 13 bases between them. Germline assignment: CDR1 SEHNR and CDR2 FQNEAQ (reference sequence). CDR3 sequence: CASSRTGTQAFF. The CDR3 DNA reads TGTGCCAGCAGCAGGACCGGGACACAAGCTTTCTTT. The full variable domain, in which reference TRBV7-9 and TRBJ1-1 provide the parts outside the CDR3, is DTGVSQNPRHKITKRGQNVTFRCDPISEHNRLYWYRQTLGQGPEFLTYFQNEAQLEKSRLLSDRFSAERPKGSFSTLEIQRTEQGDSAMYLCASSRTGTQAFFGQGTRLTVV.

The rearrangement links TRBV7-8 to TRBJ2-5; D is possibly TRBD1 (5 bases). Trimming removed 4 bases from V and 3 bases from J, with 18 bases in between. Germline loops: CDR1 SGHVS, CDR2 FQNEAQ. The CDR3 covers 16 residues. The CDR3 bases are TGTGCCAGCAGCTCCATCGAACAGGCTTTCGAAGAGACCCAGTACTTC. Its translation: CASSSIEQAFEETQYF. Complete variable domain (other parts from reference TRBV7-8 and TRBJ2-5): GAGVSQSPRYKVAKRGQDVALRCDPISGHVSLFWYQQALGQGPEFLTYFQNEAQLDKSGLPSDRFFAERPEGSVSTLKIQRTQQEDSAVYLCASSSIEQAFEETQYFGPGTRLLVL.

This chain joins TRBV10-3 and TRBJ1-5; possible D gene TRBD1, 6 bases. V dropped 11 bases and J dropped 0 bases, with 20 bases sitting between them. In germline, CDR1 is ENHRY, CDR2 SYGVKD. This CDR3 has 16 amino acids. CDR3 nucleotides: TGTGCCTCGAGAGACCAGGGGAGCGGTAGCAATCAGCCCCAGCATTTT. Translated, it gives CASRDQGSGSNQPQHF.

This clonotype was counted between two and nine times. The V gene is TRBV5-5, the J gene TRBJ2-2; 7 nucleotides agree with TRBD1. J gave up 1 base and V 5 bases, and 8 bases lay outside the gene matches. This CDR3 comprises 16 residues. The V gene's germline CDR1 is SGHKS and CDR2 YYEKEE (reference sequence). The chain's CDR3 is CASSGGQLLNTGELFF. CDR3 sequence (DNA): TGTGCCAGCAGTGGGGGACAGCTCTTGAACACCGGGGAGCTGTTTTTT.

The table lists this clonotype with a few counts. V usage is TRBV12-3 or TRBV12-4 and J usage is TRBJ1-6; D gene ambiguous. The CDR3 spans 14 residues. V gave up 5 bases and J gave up 6 bases, with 11 bases separating them. The chain's CDR3 is CASSIQSVNSPLHF. The DNA of the CDR3 is TGTGCCAGCAGTATACAGAGTGTTAATTCACCCCTCCACTTT.

This clonotype was counted a few times. The chain employs TRBV6-2 or TRBV6-3 and TRBJ1-6; D unresolved. In germline, CDR1 is MNHEY, CDR2 SVGEGT. This CDR3 comprises 18 residues. Trimming stripped 4 bases from V and 0 bases from J, with 16 bases between. The CDR3 here is CASSSPPEWSSYNSPLHF. Here the CDR3 DNA reads TGTGCCAGCAGTTCCCCACCTGAATGGAGCTCCTATAATTCACCCCTCCACTTT.

Points on this clonotype: A read error is possible here, since a much larger clone lies one base away. This chain uses TRBV25-1 with TRBJ2-7; maybe TRBD2 (5 bases). Germline loops: CDR1 MGHDK, CDR2 SYGVNS. The V end lost 2 bases, the J end lost 2 bases, and 10 bases lay between the germline ends. This CDR3 spans 14 amino acids. The CDR3 DNA sequence: TGTGCCAGCAGTGAAGCGGGCAGCGCCTACGAGCAGTACTTC. Its protein is CASSEAGSAYEQYF.

In its sample, this clonotype was seen a few times. The chain is built from TRBV23-1 and TRBJ2-7; possible D gene TRBD1, 6 bases. TRBV23-1 is labeled an ORF, and its function is uncertain. V was shortened by 2 bases and J by 10 bases, with 18 bases between the two germline ends. This CDR3 region has 14 residues. The CDR3 loop reads CASSQGQGKESQYF. The CDR3 bases are TGCGCCAGCAGTCAAGGGCAGGGGAAAGAGTCCCAGTACTTC.

The gene calls are TRBV9 and TRBJ1-2; D is ambiguous. The CDR3 runs 12 residues. Germline CDR1 reads SGDLS; CDR2 reads YYNGEE. V lost 8 bases to trimming and J lost 3 bases, with 11 bases between them. Written as DNA, the CDR3 is TGTGCCAGTAGGGATAGGGACTATGGCTACACCTTC. Amino acids: CASRDRDYGYTF.